In its sample, the clone carrying this TCR beta chain was seen a few times. The germline gives CDR1 SQVTM, CDR2 ANQGSEA. This CDR3 is 13 amino acids long. With 2 bases removed from V and 8 bases from J, the gap between germline ends came to 13 bases. Time point noted: healthy volunteer bleed at 2 weeks. The authors' total RNA extraction used unfractionated whole blood. TCRdb processed the RACE reads anew with MiXCR; each CDR3 protein has one entry. The table lists 130,000 or so distinct CDR3 sequences, more than 7.5% of them singletons. These data come from a study of human T cells and chemical hapten exposure.

The source material was whole blood. This receptor was obtained from a male donor in good health. Some clones in this sample may be carry-over from other donors' samples. The chain recombines TRBV29-1 with TRBJ2-1; D uncertain. The CDR3 sequence is CSVEKSLDYEQFF. CDR3 DNA sequence: TGCAGCGTTGAAAAATCCCTTGACTATGAGCAGTTCTTC.